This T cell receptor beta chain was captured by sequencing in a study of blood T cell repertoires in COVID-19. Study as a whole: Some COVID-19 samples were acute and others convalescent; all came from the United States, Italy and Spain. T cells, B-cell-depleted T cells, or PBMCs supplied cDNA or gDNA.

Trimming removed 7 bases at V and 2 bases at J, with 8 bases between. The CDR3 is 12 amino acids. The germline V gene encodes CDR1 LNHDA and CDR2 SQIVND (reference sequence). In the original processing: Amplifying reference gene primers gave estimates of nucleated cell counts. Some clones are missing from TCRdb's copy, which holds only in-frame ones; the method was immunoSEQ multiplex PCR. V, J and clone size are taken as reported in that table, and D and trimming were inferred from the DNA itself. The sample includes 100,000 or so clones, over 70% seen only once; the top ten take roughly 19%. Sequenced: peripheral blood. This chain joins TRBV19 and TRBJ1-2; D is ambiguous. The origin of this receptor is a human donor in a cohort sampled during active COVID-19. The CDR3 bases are TGTGCCAGTATTTCGGGGAACTATGGCTACACCTTC. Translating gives CASISGNYGYTF.